This T cell receptor beta chain was sequenced for a study of blood T cell repertoires in COVID-19. Background on the study: The origin of the acute and convalescent COVID-19 samples was the United States, Italy and Spain. From T cells, B-cell-depleted T cells, or PBMCs came the material, which was cDNA or gDNA.

Germline CDR1 is KGHSH and CDR2 is LQKENI. The V end lost 3 bases, the J end lost 3 bases, and 11 bases lay between the germline ends. This CDR3 has 14 residues. Methods used by the authors: Estimation of nucleated cell counts relied on the amplification of reference gene primers. Sequencing was performed with immunoSEQ multiplex PCR; in TCRdb, only in-frame clones are kept and a portion is missing. V and J calls and clone size follow that table, whereas D and trimming were derived from the DNA. The sample lists 200,000 to 250,000 clones, 80% occurring once. The V and J genes are TRBV18 and TRBJ1-1; D is uncertain. What was sequenced was peripheral blood. The receptor was isolated from a human donor in a cohort sampled during active COVID-19. In DNA, the CDR3 is TGTGCCAGCTCACCTACAAGAGGAGACACTGAAGCTTTCTTT. This encodes CASSPTRGDTEAFF.